Presented here are 5 T cell receptor beta chains from one specimen sequenced in a study of sequential checkpoint blockade in melanoma. Some clones are missing from TCRdb's copy, which holds only in-frame ones; the method was immunoSEQ multiplex PCR. The sample lists 20,000 to 25,000 clones, about 82% occurring once. Documented treatment: randomized to nivolumab then ipilimumab (arm A) or the reverse (arm B). The material was CD8+ T cells sorted from blood (inferred from file names), obtained from a patient given nivolumab and ipilimumab in sequence. Receptors were obtained from a human donor with melanoma.

The chain links TRBV15 to TRBJ2-7; 7 nucleotides agree with TRBD2. The junction had 0 bases not matched to a gene; V was cut back by 0 bases and J by 1 base. The germline gives CDR1 LNHNV, CDR2 YYDKDF (reference sequence). This CDR3 region has 14 residues. CDR3 loop: CATSRDSGSYEQYF. The CDR3 DNA reads as TGTGCCACCAGCAGAGATAGCGGGTCCTACGAGCAGTACTTC. Variable domain in full (rest from reference TRBV15 and TRBJ2-7): DAMVIQNPRYQVTQFGKPVTLSCSQTLNHNVMYWYQQKSSQAPKLLFHYYDKDFNNEADTPDNFQSRRPNTSFCFLDIRSPGLGDTAMYLCATSRDSGSYEQYFGPGTRLTVT.

A few counts support this clone. The chain is built from TRBV10-2 and TRBJ1-1, with TRBD1 matching 9 bases. V shed 5 bases and J 2 bases; nucleotides not matched to a gene: 3. CDR3 length equals 14 residues. Germline loops: CDR1 WSHSY, CDR2 SAAADI. The CDR3 DNA sequence: TGCGCCAGCAGTACGGGACAGGGCAACACTGAAGCTTTCTTT. Its protein is CASSTGQGNTEAFF.

The CDR3 DNA reads TGTGCTAGTGGTCGGATCGACAAGATCTACGAGCAGTACTTC. It codes for CASGRIDKIYEQYF. This sequence joins TRBV12-5 and TRBJ2-7, with D unclear. V lost 5 bases and J lost 3, with 14 bases in between. CDR3 length: 14 amino acids. Germline CDR1 LGHNT, CDR2 FRNRAP.

V and J are TRBV18 and TRBJ1-5; a possible D gene is TRBD1 (5 bases). The CDR3 spans 15 residues. Deletions cut 4 bases from V and 6 bases from J, with 16 bases between. Germline V gene data show CDR1 as KGHSH and CDR2 as LQKENI. For the CDR3, the DNA is TGTGCCAGCTCACTATCGGGGGAGGGTGGTCAGCCCCAGCATTTT. It codes for CASSLSGEGGQPQHF.

The genes are TRBV27 and TRBJ2-1, with D possibly TRBD2 on 7 matching bases. CDR1 and CDR2 (germline): MNHEY, SMNVEV (reference sequence). V dropped 5 bases and J dropped 4 bases, with 15 bases sitting between them. The CDR3 is made up of 15 amino acids. CDR3 amino acids: CASSPRGGKYNEQFF. CDR3 nucleotide sequence: TGTGCCAGCAGTCCAAGGGGGGGGAAGTACAATGAGCAGTTCTTC.